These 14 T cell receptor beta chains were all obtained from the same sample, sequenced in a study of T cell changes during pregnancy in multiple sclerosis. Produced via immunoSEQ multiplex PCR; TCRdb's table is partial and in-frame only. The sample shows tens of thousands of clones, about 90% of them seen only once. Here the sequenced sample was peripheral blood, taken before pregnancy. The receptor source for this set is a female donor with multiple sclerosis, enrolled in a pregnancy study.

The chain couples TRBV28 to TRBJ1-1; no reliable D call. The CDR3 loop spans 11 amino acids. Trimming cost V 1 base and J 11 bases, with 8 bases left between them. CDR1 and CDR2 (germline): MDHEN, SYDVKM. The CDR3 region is CASSLYSHAFF. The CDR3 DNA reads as TGTGCCAGCAGTTTATATTCACACGCTTTCTTT.

The CDR3 is CATSREPLGLAGETQYF. The DNA of the CDR3 is TGTGCCACCAGCAGAGAACCCCTGGGACTAGCGGGAGAGACCCAGTACTTC. The chain joins TRBV15 to TRBJ2-5, with 12 bases matching TRBD2. Germline values: CDR1 LNHNV, CDR2 YYDKDF (reference sequence). After removal of 0 bases from V and 4 bases from J, the junction contained 6 bases not matched to a gene. This CDR3 region has 17 residues.

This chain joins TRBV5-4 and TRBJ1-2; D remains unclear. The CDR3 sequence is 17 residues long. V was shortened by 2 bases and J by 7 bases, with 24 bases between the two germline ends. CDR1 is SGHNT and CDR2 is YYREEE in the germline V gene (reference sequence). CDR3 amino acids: CASSFDLILEGGLGYTF. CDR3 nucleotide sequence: TGTGCCAGCAGCTTCGATCTAATTTTGGAGGGTGGTCTTGGCTACACCTTC.

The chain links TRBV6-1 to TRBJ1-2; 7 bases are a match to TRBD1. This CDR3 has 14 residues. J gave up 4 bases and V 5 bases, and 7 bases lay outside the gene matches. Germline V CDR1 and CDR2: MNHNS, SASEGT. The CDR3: CASSPMEGAYGYTF. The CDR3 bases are TGTGCCAGCAGTCCCATGGAGGGGGCCTATGGCTACACCTTC.

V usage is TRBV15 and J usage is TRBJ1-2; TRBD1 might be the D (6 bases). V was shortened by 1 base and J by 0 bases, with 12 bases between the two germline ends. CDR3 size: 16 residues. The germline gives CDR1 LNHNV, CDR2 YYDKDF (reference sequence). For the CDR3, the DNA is TGTGCCACCAGCAGAGGGACAGATATTTCTAACTATGGCTACACCTTC. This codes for CATSRGTDISNYGYTF.

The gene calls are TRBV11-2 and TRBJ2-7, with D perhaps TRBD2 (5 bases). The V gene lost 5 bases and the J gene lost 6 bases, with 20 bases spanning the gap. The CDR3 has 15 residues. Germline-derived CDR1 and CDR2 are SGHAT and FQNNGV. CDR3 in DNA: TGTGCCAGCAGCCCGAGCGCGGCCGGGGTGCGCGAGCAGTACTTC. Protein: CASSPSAAGVREQYF.

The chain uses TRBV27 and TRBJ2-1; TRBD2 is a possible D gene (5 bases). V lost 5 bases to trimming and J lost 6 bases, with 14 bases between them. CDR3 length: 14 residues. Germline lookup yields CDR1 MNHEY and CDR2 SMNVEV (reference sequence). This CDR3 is CASSPAGSSNEQFF. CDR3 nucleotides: TGTGCCAGCAGTCCCGCTGGGAGTTCCAATGAGCAGTTCTTC.

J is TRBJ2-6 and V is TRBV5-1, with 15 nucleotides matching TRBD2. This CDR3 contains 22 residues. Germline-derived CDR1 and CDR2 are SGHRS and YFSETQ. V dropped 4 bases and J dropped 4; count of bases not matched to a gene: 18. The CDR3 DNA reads TGCGCCAGCAGCCATAACAGGGCCCGGACTAGCGGGAGGGCCGAGGGGGCCAACGTCCTGACTTTC. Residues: CASSHNRARTSGRAEGANVLTF.

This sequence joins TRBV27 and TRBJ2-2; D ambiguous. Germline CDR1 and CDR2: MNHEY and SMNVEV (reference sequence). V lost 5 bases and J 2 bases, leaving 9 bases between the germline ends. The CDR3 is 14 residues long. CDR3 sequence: CASSPTFNTGELFF. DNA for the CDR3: TGTGCCAGCAGTCCGACATTTAACACCGGGGAGCTGTTTTTT.

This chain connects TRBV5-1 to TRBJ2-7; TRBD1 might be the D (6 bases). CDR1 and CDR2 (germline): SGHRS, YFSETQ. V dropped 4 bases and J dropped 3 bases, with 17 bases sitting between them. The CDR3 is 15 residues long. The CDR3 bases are TGCGCCAGCAGCGACGCCGGGACATTTAACTACGAGCAGTACTTC. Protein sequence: CASSDAGTFNYEQYF.

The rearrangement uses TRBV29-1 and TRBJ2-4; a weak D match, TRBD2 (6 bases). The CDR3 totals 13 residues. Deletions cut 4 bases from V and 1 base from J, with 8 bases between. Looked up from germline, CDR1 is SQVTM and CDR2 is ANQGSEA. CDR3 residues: CSVGGRAKNIQYF. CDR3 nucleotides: TGCAGCGTTGGAGGGAGGGCCAAAAACATTCAGTACTTC.

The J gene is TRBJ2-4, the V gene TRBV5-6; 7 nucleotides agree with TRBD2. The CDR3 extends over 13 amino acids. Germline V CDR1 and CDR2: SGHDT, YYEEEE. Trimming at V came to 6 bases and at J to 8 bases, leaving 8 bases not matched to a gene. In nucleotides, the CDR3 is TGTGCCAGCACCGGGGCGGGGAGGGACATTCAGTACTTC. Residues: CASTGAGRDIQYF.

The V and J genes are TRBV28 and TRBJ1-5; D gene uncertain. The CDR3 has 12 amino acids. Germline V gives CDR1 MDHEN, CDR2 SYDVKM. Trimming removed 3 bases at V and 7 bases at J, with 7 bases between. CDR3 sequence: CASSFGAQPQHF. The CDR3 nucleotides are TGTGCCAGCAGTTTTGGAGCACAGCCCCAGCATTTT.

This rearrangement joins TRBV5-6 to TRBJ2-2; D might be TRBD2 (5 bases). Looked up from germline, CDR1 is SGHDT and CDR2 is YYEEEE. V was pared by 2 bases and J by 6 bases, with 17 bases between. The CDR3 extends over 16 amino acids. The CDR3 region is CASSFRGSMPAGELFF. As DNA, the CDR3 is TGTGCCAGCAGCTTTCGGGGTTCGATGCCCGCCGGGGAGCTGTTTTTT.